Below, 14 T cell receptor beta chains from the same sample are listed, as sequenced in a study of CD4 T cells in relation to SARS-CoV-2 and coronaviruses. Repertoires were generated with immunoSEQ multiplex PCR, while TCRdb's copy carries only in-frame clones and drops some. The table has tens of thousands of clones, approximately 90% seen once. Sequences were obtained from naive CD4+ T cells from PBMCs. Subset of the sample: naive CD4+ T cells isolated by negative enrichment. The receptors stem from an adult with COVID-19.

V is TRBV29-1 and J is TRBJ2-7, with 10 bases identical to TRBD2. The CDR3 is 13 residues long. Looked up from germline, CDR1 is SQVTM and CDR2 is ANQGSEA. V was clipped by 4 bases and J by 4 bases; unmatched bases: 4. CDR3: CSVASGSMYEQYF. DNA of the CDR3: TGCAGCGTTGCTAGCGGGAGTATGTACGAGCAGTACTTC.

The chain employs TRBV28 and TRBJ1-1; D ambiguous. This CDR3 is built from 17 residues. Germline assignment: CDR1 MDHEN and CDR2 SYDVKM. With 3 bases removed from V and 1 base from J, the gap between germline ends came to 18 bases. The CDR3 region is CASSFIGQTLQNTEAFF. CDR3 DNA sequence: TGTGCCAGCAGTTTCATCGGCCAGACACTTCAGAACACTGAAGCTTTCTTT.

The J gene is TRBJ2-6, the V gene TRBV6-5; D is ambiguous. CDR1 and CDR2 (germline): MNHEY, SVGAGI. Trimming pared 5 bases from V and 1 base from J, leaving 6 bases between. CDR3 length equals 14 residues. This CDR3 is CASSLGSGANVLTF. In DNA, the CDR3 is TGTGCCAGCAGTCTGGGTTCTGGGGCCAACGTCCTGACTTTC.

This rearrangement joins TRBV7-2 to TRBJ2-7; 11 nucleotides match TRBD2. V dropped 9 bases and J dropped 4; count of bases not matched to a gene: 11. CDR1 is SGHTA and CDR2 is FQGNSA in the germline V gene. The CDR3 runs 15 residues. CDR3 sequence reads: CASRPGLAEKYEQYF. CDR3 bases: TGTGCCAGTAGACCGGGACTAGCGGAAAAATACGAGCAGTACTTC.

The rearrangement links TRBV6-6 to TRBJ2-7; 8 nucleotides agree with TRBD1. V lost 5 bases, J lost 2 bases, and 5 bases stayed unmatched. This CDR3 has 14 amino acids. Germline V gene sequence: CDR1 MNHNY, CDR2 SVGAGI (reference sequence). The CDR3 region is CASSRTGSPYEQYF. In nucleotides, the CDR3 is TGTGCCAGCAGTCGGACAGGGTCCCCCTACGAGCAGTACTTC.

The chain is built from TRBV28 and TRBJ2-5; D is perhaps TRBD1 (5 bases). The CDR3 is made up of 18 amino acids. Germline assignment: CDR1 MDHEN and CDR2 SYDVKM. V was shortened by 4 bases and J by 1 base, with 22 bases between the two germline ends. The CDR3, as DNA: TGTGCCAGCAGTTCCCAGGTTCGATGGATAGGGGCCCAAGAGACCCAGTACTTC. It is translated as CASSSQVRWIGAQETQYF. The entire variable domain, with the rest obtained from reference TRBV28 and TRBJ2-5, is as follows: DVKVTQSSRYLVKRTGEKVFLECVQDMDHENMFWYRQDPGLGLRLIYFSYDVKMKEKGDIPEGYSVSREKKERFSLILESASTNQTSMYLCASSSQVRWIGAQETQYFGPGTRLLVL.

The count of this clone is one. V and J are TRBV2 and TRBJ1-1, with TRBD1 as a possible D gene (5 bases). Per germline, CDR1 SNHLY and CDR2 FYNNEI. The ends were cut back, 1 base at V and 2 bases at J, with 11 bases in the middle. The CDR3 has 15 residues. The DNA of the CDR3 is TGTGCCAGCAGTGAAGTACAGGCGTTCAACACTGAAGCTTTCTTT. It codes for CASSEVQAFNTEAFF.

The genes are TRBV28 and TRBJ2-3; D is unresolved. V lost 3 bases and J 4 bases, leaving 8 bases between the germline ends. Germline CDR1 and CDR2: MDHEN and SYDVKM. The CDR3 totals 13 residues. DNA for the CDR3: TGTGCCAGCAGTTTTTCGATCTCAGATACGCAGTATTTT. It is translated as CASSFSISDTQYF.

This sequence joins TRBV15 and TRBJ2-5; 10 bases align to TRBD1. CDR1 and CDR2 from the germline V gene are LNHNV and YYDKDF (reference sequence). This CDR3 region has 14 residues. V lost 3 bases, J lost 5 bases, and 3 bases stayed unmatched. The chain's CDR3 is CATSRTGGWETQYF. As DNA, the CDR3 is TGTGCCACCAGCAGGACAGGGGGCTGGGAGACCCAGTACTTC.

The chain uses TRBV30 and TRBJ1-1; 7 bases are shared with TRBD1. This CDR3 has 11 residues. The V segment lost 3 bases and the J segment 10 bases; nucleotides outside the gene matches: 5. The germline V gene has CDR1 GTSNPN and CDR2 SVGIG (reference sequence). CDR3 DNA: TGTGCCTGGAGGCAAAGGGGGCGAGCTTTCTTT. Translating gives CAWRQRGRAFF.

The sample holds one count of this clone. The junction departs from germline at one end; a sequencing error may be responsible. The CDR3 nucleotides read TGTGCTAGCAGACCAGCCGGGACAGGGGATGCCGGGGAGCTGTTTTTT. This encodes CASRPAGTGDAGELFF. V usage is TRBV7-7 and J usage is TRBJ2-2; 10 bases match TRBD1. Germline V gene lookup returns CDR1 SSHAT and CDR2 FNYEAQ (reference sequence). There are 16 residues in the CDR3.

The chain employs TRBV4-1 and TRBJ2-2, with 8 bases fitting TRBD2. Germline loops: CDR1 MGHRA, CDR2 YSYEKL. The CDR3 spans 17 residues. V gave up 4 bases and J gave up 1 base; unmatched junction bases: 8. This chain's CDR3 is CASSRFPGLVNTGELFF. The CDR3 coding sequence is TGCGCCAGCAGCCGATTCCCGGGACTAGTGAACACCGGGGAGCTGTTTTTT.

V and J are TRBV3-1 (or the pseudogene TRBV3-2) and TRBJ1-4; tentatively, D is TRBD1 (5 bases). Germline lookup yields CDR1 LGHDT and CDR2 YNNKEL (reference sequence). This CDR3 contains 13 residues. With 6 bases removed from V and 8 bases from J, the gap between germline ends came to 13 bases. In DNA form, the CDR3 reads TGTGCCAGCAGTCTGCAGGGTGGGGAAAAACTGTTTTTT. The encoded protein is CASSLQGGEKLFF.

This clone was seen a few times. CDR3 region: CASSGQGDSNQPQHF. CDR3 sequence (DNA): TGTGCCAGCAGTGGTCAGGGGGATAGCAATCAGCCCCAGCATTTT. This chain connects TRBV2 to TRBJ1-5, with 7 nucleotides matching TRBD1. Per the germline V gene, CDR1 is SNHLY and CDR2 is FYNNEI. With V trimmed by 4 bases and J by 0 bases, 3 bases remained unmatched. The CDR3 totals 15 residues.